This record looks at one TCR beta chain sequence and its context. This entry belongs to a study of blood T cell dynamics during melanoma immunotherapy. Study-wide context: Standard first-line treatment here was pembrolizumab or nivolumab plus ipilimumab in metastatic melanoma.

V was shortened by 2 bases and J by 4 bases, with 23 bases between the two germline ends. Germline V lookup: CDR1 MNHEY, CDR2 SMNVEV (reference sequence). There are 18 residues in the CDR3. Repertoires were generated with immunoSEQ multiplex PCR, while TCRdb's copy carries only in-frame clones and drops some. The sample has some 4,300 clones, 80% to 90% seen once. As for time point: pre-treatment baseline. The TCR sequence derives from a human donor with melanoma. The chain recombines TRBV27 with TRBJ1-1; no firm D call. The specimen was blood, collected from a patient treated with checkpoint blockade. This CDR3 reads CASSLNLGRRQWGTEAFF. The CDR3, as DNA: TGTGCCAGCAGTTTAAATTTAGGTAGGAGGCAGTGGGGCACTGAAGCTTTCTTT.